This T cell receptor (beta chain) is from a study of post-analysis software for immune sequencing data. The germline V and J ends were trimmed by 0 bases and 4 bases, with 18 bases remaining between them. Germline CDR1 DFQATT, CDR2 SNEGSKA (reference sequence). The CDR3 is made up of 17 amino acids. Tagging with unique molecular identifiers was a feature of the TCR beta cDNA libraries. TCRdb fed the PCR reads into MiXCR, producing one record per CDR3 protein. The table shows about 160,000 distinct CDR3 sequences, with under 40% occurring only once. The material was blood, obtained after autologous hematopoietic stem cell transplantation. The receptor was derived from a girl aged 5-17 years with multiple sclerosis. V and J are TRBV20-1 and TRBJ2-2; perhaps TRBD2 as D (6 bases). The CDR3 region is CSARDLAGLVGTGELFF. The CDR3 nucleotides are TGCAGTGCTAGAGATCTTGCGGGACTGGTGGGCACCGGGGAGCTGTTTTTT.